This section outlines one T cell receptor beta chain sequence together with its context. Original handling: Amplification of reference gene primers was used by the study to estimate nucleated cell counts. Profiled with immunoSEQ multiplex PCR; TCRdb holds only in-frame clones, not every one. From that table come the V and J calls and clone size; the DNA was used to work out D and trimming. The sample has about 90,000 clones, roughly 92% seen once; the top ten hold approximately 6%. This sample is part of a study of blood T cell repertoires in COVID-19. Study-level background: Collection of acute and convalescent COVID-19 samples took place in the United States, Italy and Spain. PBMCs, B-cell-depleted T cells, or T cells were the source of the cDNA or gDNA that made up the material.

The V end lost 2 bases, the J end lost 3 bases, and 14 bases lay between the germline ends. CDR3 length: 15 amino acids. Germline lookup yields CDR1 MNHEY and CDR2 SVGAGI. The chain joins TRBV6-5 to TRBJ2-7; tentative D call: TRBD1 (6 bases). The origin of this receptor is a woman in her sixties with active COVID-19. Sequencing was done on a sample of peripheral blood. This CDR3 is CASSYVLGAFYEQYF. CDR3 sequence (DNA): TGTGCCAGCAGTTACGTTCTGGGGGCATTCTACGAGCAGTACTTC.